One T cell receptor beta chain is described in this entry. The antigen is undetermined. The authors reverse transcribed all of the isolated RNA, so sequencing captured expressed TCRB transcripts. Only in-frame clones appear in the TCRdb table, and some are missing; sequencing was by immunoSEQ multiplex PCR. The sample has 680,000 or so clones; less than 20% are singletons. The authors sorted CD4+ naive, central memory, regulatory and stem cell-like memory cells via CD45RO/CCR7/CD25/CD127/CD95/CD27. The sample belongs to a study of beta chain features in type 1 diabetes. Study-level information: Cell yields, gender and age were similar in healthy donors and patients. Study observations and caveats: Patients showed naive, central memory and Treg TCRB repertoires that appeared more similar than those of healthy donors. Any PCR bias toward short templates would affect both groups alike.

Germline V gene data show CDR1 as MNHEY and CDR2 as SVGAGI. V was clipped by 0 bases and J by 4 bases; unmatched bases: 5. The CDR3 contains 16 residues. This TCR came from a man aged 18 to 30 in good health. The V and J genes are TRBV6-5 and TRBJ2-5, with TRBD2 matching 10 bases. Sequencing used naive CD4+ T cells from blood. This CDR3 reads CASSYSGTSVRETQYF. In nucleotides, the CDR3 is TGTGCCAGCAGTTACTCTGGGACTAGCGTACGAGAGACCCAGTACTTC.